The clone carrying this T cell receptor (beta chain) was detected only once. Original analysis: It was from reference gene primer amplification that nucleated cell counts were estimated. TCRdb keeps only in-frame clones here, not all; method: immunoSEQ multiplex PCR. The V and J calls and clone size are taken from that table; D and trimming were inferred from the DNA. The sample holds fewer than 300,000 clones, about 89% seen once. Losses at the gene ends were 5 bases for V and 5 bases for J; bases not matched to a gene: 11. Germline CDR1 reads SGHVS; CDR2 reads FQNEAQ. The CDR3 covers 16 residues. These data come from a study of blood T cell repertoires in COVID-19. Study overall: The study drew acute and convalescent COVID-19 samples from the United States, Italy and Spain. PBMCs, B-cell-depleted T cells, or T cells provided the cDNA or gDNA that made up the material.

This clonotype was sampled from a man younger than 45 with acute or convalescent COVID-19. The chain uses TRBV7-8 and TRBJ2-2; 7 bases match TRBD1. Sample: peripheral blood. This CDR3 is CASSPSRDRLTGELFF. The CDR3, as DNA: TGTGCCAGCAGCCCAAGCCGGGACAGACTGACCGGGGAGCTGTTTTTT.